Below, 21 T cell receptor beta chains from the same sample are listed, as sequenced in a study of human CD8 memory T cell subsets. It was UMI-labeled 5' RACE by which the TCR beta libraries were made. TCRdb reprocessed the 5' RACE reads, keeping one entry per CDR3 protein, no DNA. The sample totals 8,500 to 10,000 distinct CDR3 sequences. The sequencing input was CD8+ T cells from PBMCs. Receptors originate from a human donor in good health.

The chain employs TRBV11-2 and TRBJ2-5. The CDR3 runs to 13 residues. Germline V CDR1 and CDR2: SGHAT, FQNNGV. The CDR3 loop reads CASSLTGAETQYF.

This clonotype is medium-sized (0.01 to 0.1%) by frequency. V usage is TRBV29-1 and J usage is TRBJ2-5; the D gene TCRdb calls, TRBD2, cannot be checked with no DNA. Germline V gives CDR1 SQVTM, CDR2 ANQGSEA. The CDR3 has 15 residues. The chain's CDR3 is CSVPSTAGLQETQYF.

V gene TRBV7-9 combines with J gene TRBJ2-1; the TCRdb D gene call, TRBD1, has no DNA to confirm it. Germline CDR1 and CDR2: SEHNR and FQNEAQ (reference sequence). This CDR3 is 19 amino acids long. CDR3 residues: CASRPEPGTGVFSYNEQFF.

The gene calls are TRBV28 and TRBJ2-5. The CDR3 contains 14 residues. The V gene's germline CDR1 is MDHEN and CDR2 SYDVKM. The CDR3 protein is CASSFTRYQETQYF.

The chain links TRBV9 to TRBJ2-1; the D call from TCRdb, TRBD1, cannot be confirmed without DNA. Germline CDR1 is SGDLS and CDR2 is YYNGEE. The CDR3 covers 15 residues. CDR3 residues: CASSEGGGTYNEQFF.

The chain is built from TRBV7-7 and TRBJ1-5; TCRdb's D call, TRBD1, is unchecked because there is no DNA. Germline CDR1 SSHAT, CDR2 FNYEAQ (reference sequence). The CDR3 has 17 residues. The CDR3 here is CASTETGAGNSNQPQHF. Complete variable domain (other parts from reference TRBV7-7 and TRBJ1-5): GAGVSQSPRYKVTKRGQDVTLRCDPISSHATLYWYQQALGQGPEFLTYFNYEAQPDKSGLPSDRFSAERPEGSISTLTIQRTEQRDSAMYRCASTETGAGNSNQPQHFGDGTRLSIL.

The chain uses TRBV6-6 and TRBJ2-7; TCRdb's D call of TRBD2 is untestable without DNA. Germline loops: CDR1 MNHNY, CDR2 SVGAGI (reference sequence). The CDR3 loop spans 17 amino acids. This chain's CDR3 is CASSYSRESGRPYEQYF.

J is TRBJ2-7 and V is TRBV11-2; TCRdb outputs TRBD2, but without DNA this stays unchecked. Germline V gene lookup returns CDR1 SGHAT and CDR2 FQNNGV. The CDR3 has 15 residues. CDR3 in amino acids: CASSRALADSYEQYF.

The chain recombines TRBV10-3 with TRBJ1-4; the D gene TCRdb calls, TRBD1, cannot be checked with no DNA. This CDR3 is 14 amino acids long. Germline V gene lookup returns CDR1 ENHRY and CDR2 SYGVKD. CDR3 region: CAISELPDREKLFF.

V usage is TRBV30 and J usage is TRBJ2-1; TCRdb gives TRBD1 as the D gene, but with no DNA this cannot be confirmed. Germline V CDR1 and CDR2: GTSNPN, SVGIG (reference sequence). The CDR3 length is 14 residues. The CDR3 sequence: CAWDPGQGANEQFF. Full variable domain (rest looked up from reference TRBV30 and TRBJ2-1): SQTIHQWPATLVQPVGSPLSLECTVEGTSNPNLYWYRQAAGRGLQLLFYSVGIGQISSEVPQNLSASRPQDRQFILSSKKLLLSDSGFYLCAWDPGQGANEQFFGPGTRLTVL.

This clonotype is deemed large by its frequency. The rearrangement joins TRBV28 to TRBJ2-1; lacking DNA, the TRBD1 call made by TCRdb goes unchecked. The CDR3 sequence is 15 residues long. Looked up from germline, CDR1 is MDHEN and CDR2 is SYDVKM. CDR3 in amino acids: CASTRGDRSYNEQFF. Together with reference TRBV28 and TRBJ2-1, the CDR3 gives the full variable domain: DVKVTQSSRYLVKRTGEKVFLECVQDMDHENMFWYRQDPGLGLRLIYFSYDVKMKEKGDIPEGYSVSREKKERFSLILESASTNQTSMYLCASTRGDRSYNEQFFGPGTRLTVL.

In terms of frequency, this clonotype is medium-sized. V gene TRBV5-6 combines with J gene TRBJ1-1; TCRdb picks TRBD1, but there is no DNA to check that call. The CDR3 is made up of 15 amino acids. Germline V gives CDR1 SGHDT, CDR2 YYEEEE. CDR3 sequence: CASSLRDRLNTEAFF.

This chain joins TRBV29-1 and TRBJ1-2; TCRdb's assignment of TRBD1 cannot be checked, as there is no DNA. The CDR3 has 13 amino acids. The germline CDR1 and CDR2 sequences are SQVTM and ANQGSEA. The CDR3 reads CSVEDRVIPGYTF.

CDR3 sequence: CASSEVLTSGRDTQYF. The chain employs TRBV2 and TRBJ2-3; the TCRdb call, TRBD2, lacks DNA for checking. Germline V gene data show CDR1 as SNHLY and CDR2 as FYNNEI. The CDR3 totals 16 residues.

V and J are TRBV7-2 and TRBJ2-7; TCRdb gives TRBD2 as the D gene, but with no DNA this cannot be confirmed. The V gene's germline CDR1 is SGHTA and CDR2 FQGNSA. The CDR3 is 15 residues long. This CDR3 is CASSPSGRASYEQYF.

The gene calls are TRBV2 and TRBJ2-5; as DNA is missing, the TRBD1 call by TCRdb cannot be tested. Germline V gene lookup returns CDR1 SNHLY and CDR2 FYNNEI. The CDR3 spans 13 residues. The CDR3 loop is CASSTGGGETQYF. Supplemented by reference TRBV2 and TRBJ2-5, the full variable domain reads EPEVTQTPSHQVTQMGQEVILRCVPISNHLYFYWYRQILGQKVEFLVSFYNNEISEKSEIFDDQFSVERPDGSNFTLKIRSTKLEDSAMYFCASSTGGGETQYFGPGTRLLVL.

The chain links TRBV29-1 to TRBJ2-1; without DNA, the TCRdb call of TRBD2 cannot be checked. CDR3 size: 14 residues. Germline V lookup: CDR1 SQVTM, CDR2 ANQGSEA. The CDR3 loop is CSAPTSLSFNEQFF.

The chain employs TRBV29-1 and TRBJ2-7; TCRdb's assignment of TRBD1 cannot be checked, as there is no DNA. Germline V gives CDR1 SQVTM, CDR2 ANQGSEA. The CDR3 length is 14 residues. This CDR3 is CSALPGTSASEQYF.

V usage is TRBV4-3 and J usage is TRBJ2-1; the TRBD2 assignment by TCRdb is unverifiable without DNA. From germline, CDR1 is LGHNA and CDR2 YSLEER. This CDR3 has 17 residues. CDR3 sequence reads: CASSQDPSGLAYNEQFF.

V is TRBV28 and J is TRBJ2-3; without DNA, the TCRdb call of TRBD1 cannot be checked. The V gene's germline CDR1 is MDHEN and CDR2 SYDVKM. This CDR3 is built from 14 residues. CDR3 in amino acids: CASSSDGVTDTQYF.

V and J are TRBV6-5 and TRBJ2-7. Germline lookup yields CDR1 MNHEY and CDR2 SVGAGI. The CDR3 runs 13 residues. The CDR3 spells CASSDGVTYEQYF.